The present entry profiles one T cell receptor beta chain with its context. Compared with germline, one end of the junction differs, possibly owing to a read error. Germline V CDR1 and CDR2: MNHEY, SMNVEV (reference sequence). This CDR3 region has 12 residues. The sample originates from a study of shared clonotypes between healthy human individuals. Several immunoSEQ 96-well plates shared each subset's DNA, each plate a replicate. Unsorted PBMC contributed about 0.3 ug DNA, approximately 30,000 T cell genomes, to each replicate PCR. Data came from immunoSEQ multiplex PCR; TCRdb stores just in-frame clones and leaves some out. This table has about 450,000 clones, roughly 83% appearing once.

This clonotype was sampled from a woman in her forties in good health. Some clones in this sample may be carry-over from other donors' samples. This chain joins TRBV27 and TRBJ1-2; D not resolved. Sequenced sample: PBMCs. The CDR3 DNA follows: TGTGCCAGCAGTACCTCCGGGGTCCGGGAGTCCTTC. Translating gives CASSTSGVRESF.